This T cell receptor beta chain was sequenced in a study of a mutant IDH1 vaccine in newly diagnosed glioma. Sequencing used immunoSEQ multiplex PCR; TCRdb keeps in-frame clones, though not all of them. The table has roughly 52,000 clones, approximately 80% seen once. The study, taken as a whole, reports: In roughly 93% of patients, immune responses induced by the vaccine occurred.

The time point denotes: week 23, last vaccination. In every dose of vaccine, 300 ug of mutant IDH1 20-mer peptide was given alongside topical imiquimod. The CDR3 runs 15 residues. Deletions cut 6 bases from V and 4 bases from J, with 19 bases between. Germline V gene sequence: CDR1 SNHLY, CDR2 FYNNEI. Turning to this clone: Its target is unknown.

This clonotype was sampled from a man between 35 and 55 years old with glioma. Here the sequenced sample was PBMCs, taken from a glioma patient whose treatment included an IDH1 peptide vaccine. The J gene is TRBJ2-7, the V gene TRBV2; tentatively, D is TRBD2 (5 bases). The CDR3, as DNA: TGTGCCAGCAGGATAGGACTCCGATTTAATTACGAGCAGTACTTC. Its translation is CASRIGLRFNYEQYF.